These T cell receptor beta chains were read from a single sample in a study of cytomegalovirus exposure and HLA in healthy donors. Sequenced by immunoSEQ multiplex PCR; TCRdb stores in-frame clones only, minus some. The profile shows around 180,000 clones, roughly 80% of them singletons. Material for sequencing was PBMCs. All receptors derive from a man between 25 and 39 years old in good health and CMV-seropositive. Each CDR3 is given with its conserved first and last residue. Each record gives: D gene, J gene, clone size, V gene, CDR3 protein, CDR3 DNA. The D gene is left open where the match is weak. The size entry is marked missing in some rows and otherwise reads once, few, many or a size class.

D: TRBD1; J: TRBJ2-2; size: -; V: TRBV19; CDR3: CASSLQGVTGELFF; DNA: TGTGCCAGTAGTCTGCAGGGGGTTACCGGGGAGCTGTTTTTT
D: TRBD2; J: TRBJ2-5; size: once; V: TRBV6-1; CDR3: CATHPSGVKETQYF; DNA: TGTGCCACCCATCCTAGCGGGGTAAAAGAGACCCAGTACTTC
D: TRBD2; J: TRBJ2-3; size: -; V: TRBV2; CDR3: CASSGSGLAGGYTQYF; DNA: TGTGCCAGCAGTGGATCGGGACTAGCGGGGGGTTATACGCAGTATTTT
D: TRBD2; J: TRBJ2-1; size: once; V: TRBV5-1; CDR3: CASSWGLAGEQFF; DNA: TGCGCCAGCAGTTGGGGACTAGCGGGGGAGCAGTTCTTC
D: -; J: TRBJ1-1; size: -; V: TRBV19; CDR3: CASSMTRVSTEAFF; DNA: TGTGCCAGTAGTATGACCAGGGTGAGCACTGAAGCTTTCTTT
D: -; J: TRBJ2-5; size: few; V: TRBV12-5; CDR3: CASGFFQGRQETQYF; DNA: TGTGCTAGTGGTTTCTTTCAGGGGCGGCAAGAGACCCAGTACTTC
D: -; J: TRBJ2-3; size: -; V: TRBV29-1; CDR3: CSVEGGTTDTQYF; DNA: TGCAGCGTTGAGGGGGGGACAACAGATACGCAGTATTTT
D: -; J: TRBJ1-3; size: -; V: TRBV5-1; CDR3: CASSYDPTGGNTIYF; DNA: TGCGCCAGCAGTTATGATCCAACGGGGGGAAACACCATATATTTT
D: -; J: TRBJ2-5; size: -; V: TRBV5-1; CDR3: CASSLASREETQYF; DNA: TGCGCCAGCAGCTTGGCCAGCAGGGAAGAGACCCAGTACTTC
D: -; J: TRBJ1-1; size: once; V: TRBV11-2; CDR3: CASRTLRGGNTEAFF; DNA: TGTGCCAGCAGGACCCTACGGGGGGGGAACACTGAAGCTTTCTTT
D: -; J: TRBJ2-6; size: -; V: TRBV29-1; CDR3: CSVESVANVLTF; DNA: TGCAGCGTTGAATCGGTGGCCAACGTCCTGACTTTC
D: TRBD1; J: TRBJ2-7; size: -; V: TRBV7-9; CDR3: CSSSYGTGSLLESYEQYF; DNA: TGTTCCAGCAGCTATGGGACAGGGTCCCTCCTGGAGTCCTACGAGCAGTACTTC
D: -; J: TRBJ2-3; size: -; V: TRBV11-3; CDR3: CASSLAGGATDTQYF; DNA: TGTGCCAGCAGCTTAGCGGGCGGGGCCACAGATACGCAGTATTTT
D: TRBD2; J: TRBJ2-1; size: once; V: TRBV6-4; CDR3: CASRPSGGPYNEQFF; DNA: TGTGCCAGCAGACCAAGCGGGGGGCCCTACAATGAGCAGTTCTTC
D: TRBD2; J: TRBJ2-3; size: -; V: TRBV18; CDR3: CASSPRVGGGADTQYF; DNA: TGTGCCAGCTCACCAAGGGTCGGCGGGGGGGCAGATACGCAGTATTTT
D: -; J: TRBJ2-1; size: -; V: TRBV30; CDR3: CAWRETGSYNEQFF; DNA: TGTGCCTGGAGAGAAACAGGTTCCTACAATGAGCAGTTCTTC
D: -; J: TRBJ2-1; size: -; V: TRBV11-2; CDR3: CASSLDFASNEQFF; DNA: TGTGCCAGCAGCTTAGATTTCGCCAGCAATGAGCAGTTCTTC
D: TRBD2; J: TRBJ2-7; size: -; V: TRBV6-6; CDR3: CASSYRGGSTYEQYF; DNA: TGTGCCAGCAGTTACCGCGGGGGGAGCACCTACGAGCAGTACTTC
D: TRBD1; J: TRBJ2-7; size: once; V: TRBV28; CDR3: CASSLFGTGSHEQYF; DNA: TGTGCCAGCAGTTTATTCGGGACAGGTTCCCACGAGCAGTACTTC
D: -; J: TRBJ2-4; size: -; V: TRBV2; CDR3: CASSEGGYTKNIQYF; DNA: TGTGCCAGCAGTGAAGGCGGTTACACCAAAAACATTCAGTACTTC
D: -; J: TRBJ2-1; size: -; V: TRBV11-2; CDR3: CASSSYSGEAYNEQFF; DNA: TGTGCCAGCAGCTCATATAGCGGCGAAGCCTACAATGAGCAGTTCTTC
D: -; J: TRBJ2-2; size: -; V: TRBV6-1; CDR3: CASSETVRGYTGELFF; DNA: TGTGCCAGCAGTGAAACGGTCAGAGGGTACACCGGGGAGCTGTTTTTT
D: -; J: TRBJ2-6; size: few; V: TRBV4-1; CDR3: CASSQEFRLLSGANVLTF; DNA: TGCGCCAGCAGCCAAGAGTTCCGACTGCTCTCTGGGGCCAACGTCCTGACTTTC
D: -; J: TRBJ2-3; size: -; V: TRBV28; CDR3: CASSLDSSDTQYF; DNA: TGTGCCAGCAGTCTGGACAGTAGCGATACGCAGTATTTT
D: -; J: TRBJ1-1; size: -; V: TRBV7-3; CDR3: CASSPDQGTEAFF; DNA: TGTGCCAGCAGCCCAGATCAGGGTACTGAAGCTTTCTTT
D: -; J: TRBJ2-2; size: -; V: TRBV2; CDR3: CASSEMGGTGELFF; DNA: TGTGCCAGCAGTGAAATGGGGGGCACCGGGGAGCTGTTTTTT
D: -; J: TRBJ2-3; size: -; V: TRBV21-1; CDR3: CASSKFFRDRREYF; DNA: TGTGCCAGCAGCAAATTCTTCCGGGACAGGCGGGAGTATTTT
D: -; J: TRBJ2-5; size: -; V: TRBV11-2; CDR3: CASSGGRGEETQYF; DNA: TGTGCCAGCAGCGGAGGGAGAGGGGAAGAGACCCAGTACTTC
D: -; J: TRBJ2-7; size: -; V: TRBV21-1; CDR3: CAHLGQESSYEQYF; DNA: TGTGCCCACTTAGGACAGGAAAGCTCCTACGAGCAGTACTTC
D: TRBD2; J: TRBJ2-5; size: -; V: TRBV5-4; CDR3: CASSLGAAGGRPQYF; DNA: TGTGCCAGCAGTCTCGGCGCCGCGGGGGGGCGTCCCCAGTACTTC
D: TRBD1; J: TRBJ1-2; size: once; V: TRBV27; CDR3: CASTGQGHGGYTF; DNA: TGTGCCAGCACAGGACAGGGGCATGGTGGCTACACCTTC
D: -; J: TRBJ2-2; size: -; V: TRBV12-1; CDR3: CASRPPSGDYTGELFF; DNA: TGTGCCAGCAGGCCCCCTAGCGGGGACTACACCGGGGAGCTGTTTTTT
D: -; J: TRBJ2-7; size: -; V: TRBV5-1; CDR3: CASSFRLRLPGVEQYF; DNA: TGCGCCAGCAGCTTTCGATTGAGGCTACCCGGTGTCGAGCAGTACTTC
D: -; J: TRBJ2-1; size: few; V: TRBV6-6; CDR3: CASSYSEYNEQFF; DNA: TGTGCCAGCAGTTACTCGGAGTACAATGAGCAGTTCTTC
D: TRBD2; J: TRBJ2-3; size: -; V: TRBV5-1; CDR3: CASSLDASGGTDTQYF; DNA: TGCGCCAGCAGCTTGGATGCTAGCGGGGGAACAGATACGCAGTATTTT